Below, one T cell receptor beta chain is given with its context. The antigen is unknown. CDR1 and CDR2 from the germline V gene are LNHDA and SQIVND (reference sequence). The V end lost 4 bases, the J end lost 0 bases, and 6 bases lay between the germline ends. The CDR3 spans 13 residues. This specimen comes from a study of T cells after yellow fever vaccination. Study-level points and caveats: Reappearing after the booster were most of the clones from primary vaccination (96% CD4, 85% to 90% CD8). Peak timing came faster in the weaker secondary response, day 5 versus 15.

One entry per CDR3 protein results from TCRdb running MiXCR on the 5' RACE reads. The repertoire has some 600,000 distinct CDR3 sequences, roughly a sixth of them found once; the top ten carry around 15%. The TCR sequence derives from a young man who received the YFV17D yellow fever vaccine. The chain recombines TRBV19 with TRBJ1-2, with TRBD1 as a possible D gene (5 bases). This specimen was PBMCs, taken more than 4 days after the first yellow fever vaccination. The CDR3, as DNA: TGTGCCAGTAGTAGAGGGGCTAACTATGGCTACACCTTC. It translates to CASSRGANYGYTF.